This TCR beta chain originates from a study of beta chain features in type 1 diabetes. The CDR3 totals 13 residues. Germline V gene lookup returns CDR1 SQVTM and CDR2 ANQGSEA. The junction had 6 bases not matched to a gene; V was cut back by 8 bases and J by 2 bases. Findings and limits, study-wide: TCRB CDR3 length was moderately but significantly reduced in all four CD4+ subsets of Type 1 diabetes patients. In type 1 diabetes patients, VDJ junctions had fewer insertions; deletions at these junctions were more frequent.

This clone was detected a few times. Its specificity is unknown. Expressed TCRB transcripts were sequenced after all isolated RNA was converted to cDNA. The method was immunoSEQ multiplex PCR; TCRdb's version includes in-frame clones alone and lacks a portion of them. Of 130,000 or so clones listed, approximately 10% are singletons. This clonotype originated in a man aged 30-40 years with type 1 diabetes. The V call is TRBV29-1, the J call TRBJ2-1; TRBD2 agrees at 7 bases. The specimen was central memory CD4+ T cells from blood. Here the CDR3 reads CSKTGGPYNEQFF. CDR3 DNA sequence: TGCAGCAAAACGGGAGGACCCTACAATGAGCAGTTCTTC.